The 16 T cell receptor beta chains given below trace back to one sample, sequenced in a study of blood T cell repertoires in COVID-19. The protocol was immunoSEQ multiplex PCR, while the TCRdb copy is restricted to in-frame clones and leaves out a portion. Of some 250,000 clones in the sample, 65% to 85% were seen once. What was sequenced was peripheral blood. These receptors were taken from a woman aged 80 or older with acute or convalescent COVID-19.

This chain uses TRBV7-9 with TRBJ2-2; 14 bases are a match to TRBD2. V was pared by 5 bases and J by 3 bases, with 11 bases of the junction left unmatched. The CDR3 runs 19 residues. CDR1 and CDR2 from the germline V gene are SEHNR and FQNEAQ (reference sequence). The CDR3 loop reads CASSSPGLAGVYDTGELFF. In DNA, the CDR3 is TGTGCCAGCAGCAGCCCGGGACTAGCGGGAGTTTATGACACCGGGGAGCTGTTTTTT.

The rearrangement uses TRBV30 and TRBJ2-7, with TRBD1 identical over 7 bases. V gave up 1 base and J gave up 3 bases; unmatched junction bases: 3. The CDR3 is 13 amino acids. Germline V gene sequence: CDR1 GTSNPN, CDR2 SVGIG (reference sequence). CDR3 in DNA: TGTGCCTGGAGTGGGGACAGCCTCTACGAGCAGTACTTC. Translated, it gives CAWSGDSLYEQYF.

The CDR3 spells CASSPAVNSYEQYF. CDR3 DNA: TGTGCCAGCTCACCAGCAGTAAATTCCTACGAGCAGTACTTC. The gene calls are TRBV18 and TRBJ2-7, with D uncertain. This CDR3 has 14 amino acids. The germline gives CDR1 KGHSH, CDR2 LQKENI. The germline V and J ends were trimmed by 2 bases and 1 base, with 9 bases remaining between them.

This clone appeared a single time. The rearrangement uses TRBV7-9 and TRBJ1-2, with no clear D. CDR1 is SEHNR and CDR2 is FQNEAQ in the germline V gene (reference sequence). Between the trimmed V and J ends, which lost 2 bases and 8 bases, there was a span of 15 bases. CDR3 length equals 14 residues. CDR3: CASSLSGLLRGYTF. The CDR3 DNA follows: TGTGCCAGCAGCTTATCAGGACTCCTGCGGGGCTACACCTTC.

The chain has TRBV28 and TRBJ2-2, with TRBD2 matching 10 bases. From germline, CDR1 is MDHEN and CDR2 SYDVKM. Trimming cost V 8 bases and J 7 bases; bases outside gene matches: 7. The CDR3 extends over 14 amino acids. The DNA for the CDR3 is TGTGCCAGCCGCACTAGCGGGACGGGCGGGGAGCTGTTTTTT. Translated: CASRTSGTGGELFF.

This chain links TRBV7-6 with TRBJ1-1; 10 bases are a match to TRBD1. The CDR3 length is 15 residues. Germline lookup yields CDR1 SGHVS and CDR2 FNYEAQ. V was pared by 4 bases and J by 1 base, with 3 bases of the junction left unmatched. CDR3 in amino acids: CASSSRDRGNTEAFF. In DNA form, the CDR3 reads TGTGCCAGCAGCTCTAGGGACAGGGGGAACACTGAAGCTTTCTTT.

The CDR3 is CASSTDNSGANVLTF. CDR3 DNA: TGTGCCAGTAGCACGGACAACTCTGGGGCCAACGTCCTGACTTTC. The rearrangement joins TRBV19 to TRBJ2-6; TRBD1 is a possible D gene (5 bases). The CDR3 is 15 amino acids. Germline assignment: CDR1 LNHDA and CDR2 SQIVND (reference sequence). V dropped 6 bases and J dropped 0 bases, with 9 bases sitting between them.

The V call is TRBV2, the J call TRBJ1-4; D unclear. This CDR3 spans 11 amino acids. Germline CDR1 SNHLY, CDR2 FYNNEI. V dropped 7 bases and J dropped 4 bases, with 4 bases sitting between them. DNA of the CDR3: TGTGCCAGCATCGGTAATGAAAAACTGTTTTTT. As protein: CASIGNEKLFF.

CDR3 DNA: TGTGCCAGCACTACGGAGGGCTCGAACACTGAAGCTTTCTTT. Its translation: CASTTEGSNTEAFF. The chain links TRBV6-5 to TRBJ1-1; D gene ambiguous. This CDR3 is 14 amino acids long. Germline CDR1 and CDR2: MNHEY and SVGAGI. V gave up 7 bases and J gave up 1 base, with 13 bases separating them.

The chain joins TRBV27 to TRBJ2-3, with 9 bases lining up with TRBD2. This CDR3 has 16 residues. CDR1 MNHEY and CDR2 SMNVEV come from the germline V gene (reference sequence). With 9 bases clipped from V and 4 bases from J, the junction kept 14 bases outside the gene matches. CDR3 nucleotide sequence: TGTGCCAGTAGAGTCGTAGCGGGGGTTCATGCAGATACGCAGTATTTT. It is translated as CASRVVAGVHADTQYF.

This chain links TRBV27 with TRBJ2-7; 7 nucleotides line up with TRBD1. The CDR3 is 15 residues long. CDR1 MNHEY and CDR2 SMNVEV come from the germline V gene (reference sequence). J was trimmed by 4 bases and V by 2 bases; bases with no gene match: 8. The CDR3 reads CASSLTRGLRYEQYF. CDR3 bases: TGTGCCAGCAGTTTAACGAGGGGGCTTAGATACGAGCAGTACTTC.

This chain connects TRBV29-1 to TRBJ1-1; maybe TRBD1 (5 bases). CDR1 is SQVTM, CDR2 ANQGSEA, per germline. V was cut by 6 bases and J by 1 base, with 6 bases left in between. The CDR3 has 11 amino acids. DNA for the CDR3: TGCAGCGTCGGACAGAACACTGAAGCTTTCTTT. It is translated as CSVGQNTEAFF. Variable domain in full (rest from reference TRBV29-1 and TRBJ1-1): SAVISQKPSRDICQRGTSLTIQCQVDSQVTMMFWYRQQPGQSLTLIATANQGSEATYESGFVIDKFPISRPNLTFSTLTVSNMSPEDSSIYLCSVGQNTEAFFGQGTRLTVV.

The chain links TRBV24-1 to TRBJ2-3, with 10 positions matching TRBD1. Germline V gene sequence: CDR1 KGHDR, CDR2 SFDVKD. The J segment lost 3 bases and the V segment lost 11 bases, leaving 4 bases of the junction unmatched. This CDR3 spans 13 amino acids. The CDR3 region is CAKGDRGTDTQYF. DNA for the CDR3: TGTGCCAAGGGGGACAGGGGTACAGATACGCAGTATTTT.

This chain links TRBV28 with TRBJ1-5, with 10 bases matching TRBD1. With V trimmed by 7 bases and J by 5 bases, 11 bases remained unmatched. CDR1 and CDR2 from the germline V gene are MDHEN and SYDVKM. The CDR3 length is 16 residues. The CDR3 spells CASTPGDRGLYQPQHF. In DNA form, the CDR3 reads TGTGCCAGCACCCCAGGGGACAGGGGTCTATATCAGCCCCAGCATTTT.

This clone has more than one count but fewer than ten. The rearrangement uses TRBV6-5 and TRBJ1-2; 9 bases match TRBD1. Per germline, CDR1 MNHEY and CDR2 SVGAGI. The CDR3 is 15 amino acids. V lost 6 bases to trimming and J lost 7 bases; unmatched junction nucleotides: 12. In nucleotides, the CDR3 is TGTGCCAGCAGAACGGCGGGCCGACAGGGGGTTGGCTACACCTTC. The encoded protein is CASRTAGRQGVGYTF.

As DNA, the CDR3 is TGTGCCACCACAGCAGGATCAAATGAATCACCCCTCCACTTT. This translates into CATTAGSNESPLHF. This chain joins TRBV6-5 and TRBJ1-6; the D is unclear. CDR1 and CDR2 from the germline V gene are MNHEY and SVGAGI. The CDR3 spans 14 residues. V was trimmed by 10 bases and J by 10 bases, leaving 20 bases between them.